Each of the 20 T cell receptor beta chains below was sequenced from the same sample in a study of read filtering for tumor transcriptome and immune sequencing. From 350 to 500 ng of RNA, a library with molecular barcoded alpha/delta and beta/gamma adaptors was made. TCRdb re-derived calls from the reads in MiXCR, one entry per CDR3 protein. The profile shows some 20,000 distinct CDR3 sequences, approximately 20% of them singletons. The sequenced sample consisted of a population of CD138-negative cells sorted from bone marrow. The receptors derive from a donor aged 40 or older with multiple myeloma.

In its sample, this clonotype was seen many times. CDR3 residues: CASSWGTGTGGRLSTDTQYF. In DNA form, the CDR3 reads TGTGCCAGCAGTTGGGGGACCGGGACAGGGGGTCGCCTTAGCACAGATACGCAGTATTTT. The chain links TRBV28 to TRBJ2-3, with TRBD1 matching over 11 bases. This CDR3 contains 20 residues. The trim removed 4 bases at V and 0 bases at J, leaving 15 bases unmatched. Looked up from germline, CDR1 is MDHEN and CDR2 is SYDVKM.

This clonotype was observed many times. This chain joins TRBV29-1 and TRBJ1-5; possibly TRBD1 for D (5 bases). V was trimmed by 7 bases and J by 4 bases, leaving 20 bases between them. Germline V CDR1 and CDR2: SQVTM, ANQGSEA. This CDR3 comprises 15 residues. DNA for the CDR3: TGCAGCGCGGGCTTGGGGGTTGGGCTAAATCAGCCCCAGCATTTT. It is translated as CSAGLGVGLNQPQHF.

The genes are TRBV3-1 and TRBJ2-7; possible D gene TRBD2, 5 bases. Germline CDR1 is LGHDT and CDR2 is YNNKEL (reference sequence). Trimming cost V 1 base and J 0 bases, with 7 bases left between them. CDR3 length: 14 amino acids. In nucleotides, the CDR3 is TGTGCCAGCAGCCAAGGGACTGACTCCTACGAGCAGTACTTC. Protein sequence: CASSQGTDSYEQYF.

This clonotype was counted many times. The chain is built from TRBV29-1 and TRBJ1-1; D gene ambiguous. This CDR3 has 13 amino acids. V lost 3 bases and J 1 base, leaving 9 bases between the germline ends. The germline V gene encodes CDR1 SQVTM and CDR2 ANQGSEA. The CDR3 bases are TGCAGCGTTGATGTTCGGACGAACACTGAAGCTTTCTTT. This gives the protein CSVDVRTNTEAFF.

This clonotype has more than one count but fewer than ten. This sequence joins TRBV12-3 or TRBV12-4 and TRBJ1-3, with D possibly matching TRBD1 (5 bases). Trimming shortened V by 3 bases and J by 0 bases, and 9 bases separated the two germline ends. CDR3 size: 15 residues. The CDR3 region is CASSFPRVSGNTIYF. The CDR3 nucleotides are TGTGCCAGCAGTTTCCCCAGGGTCTCTGGAAACACCATATATTTT.

The sample holds many counts of this clonotype. The gene calls are TRBV7-2 and TRBJ2-5; D gene ambiguous. Between the trimmed V and J ends, which lost 4 bases and 1 base, there was a span of 10 bases. The germline V gene has CDR1 SGHTA and CDR2 FQGNSA. The CDR3 spans 14 residues. CDR3 nucleotides: TGTGCCAGCAGCTCATGGATGGCCCAAGAGACCCAGTACTTC. Protein product: CASSSWMAQETQYF.

This clonotype was counted at least ten times. The rearrangement joins TRBV28 to TRBJ2-3; 10 nucleotides line up with TRBD2. Looked up from germline, CDR1 is MDHEN and CDR2 is SYDVKM. The CDR3 runs 15 residues. The J segment lost 0 bases and the V segment lost 6 bases, leaving 3 bases of the junction unmatched. The CDR3 nucleotides read TGTGCCAGCAGCACTAGCGGGAAAAGCACAGATACGCAGTATTTT. As protein: CASSTSGKSTDTQYF.

Concerning this clonotype: Given a much more abundant clone one base away, this may be a read error. The gene calls are TRBV7-9 and TRBJ2-5; D call uncertain. Germline values: CDR1 SEHNR, CDR2 FQNEAQ (reference sequence). The CDR3 has 15 amino acids. This CDR3 reads CAGSPNEGEAETQYF. The CDR3 DNA is TGTGCCGGCAGCCCAAACGAAGGAGAAGCAGAGACCCAGTACTTC.

This clonotype was seen more than once but under ten times. The CDR3, as DNA: TGCAGTGCTAGAATACAGCGGGGAGTAATCTACGAGCAGTACTTC. Protein sequence: CSARIQRGVIYEQYF. The chain has TRBV20-1 and TRBJ2-7, with 7 bases lining up with TRBD2. This CDR3 has 15 residues. CDR1 and CDR2 (germline): DFQATT, SNEGSKA (reference sequence). V shed 2 bases, J shed 3 bases, and the junction held 10 bases outside the gene matches.

This clonotype was recorded once. A junction boundary mismatches the germline segment, possibly from a read error. The V gene is TRBV20-1, the J gene TRBJ2-7; 8 bases are shared with TRBD2. Germline CDR1 is DFQATT and CDR2 is SNEGSKA (reference sequence). The CDR3 runs 11 residues. CDR3 DNA: TGCAGTGCCGGGGGGGGCTACGAGGAGTACTTC. Translation gives CSAGGGYEEYF.

V usage is TRBV4-3 and J usage is TRBJ2-2; TRBD2 matches 8 bases. The germline CDR1 and CDR2 sequences are LGHNA and YSLEER. CDR3 size: 15 residues. Unmatched junction bases numbered 7, after V lost 4 bases and J lost 6 bases. DNA for the CDR3: TGCGCCAGCAGCCCTGGACTAGCCCGATCCGGGGAGCTGTTTTTT. Encoded protein: CASSPGLARSGELFF.

The chain employs TRBV29-1 and TRBJ2-5; 11 bases line up with TRBD2. Looked up from germline, CDR1 is SQVTM and CDR2 is ANQGSEA. V lost 4 bases to trimming and J lost 1 base; unmatched junction nucleotides: 5. The CDR3 length is 15 residues. This CDR3 reads CSVGVAGGPQETQYF. In DNA, the CDR3 is TGCAGCGTTGGAGTAGCGGGAGGGCCCCAAGAGACCCAGTACTTC.

This clonotype came up once. The rearrangement links TRBV7-8 to TRBJ2-2; possibly TRBD1 for D (5 bases). The CDR3 runs 15 residues. In germline, CDR1 is SGHVS, CDR2 FQNEAQ. Trimming cost V 1 base and J 4 bases, with 10 bases left between them. The CDR3 DNA is TGTGCCAGCAGCTTAGAGACAGTGAGCACCGGGGAGCTGTTTTTT. Encoded protein: CASSLETVSTGELFF.

In this sample, this clonotype is medium-sized (0.01 to 0.1%). V and J are TRBV28 and TRBJ1-4; D is unclear. The CDR3 has 12 residues. Per germline, CDR1 MDHEN and CDR2 SYDVKM. The V and J ends lost 5 bases and 5 bases respectively, with 6 bases between them. The CDR3 bases are TGTGCCAGCAGTACCCAAAATGAAAAACTGTTTTTT. Residues: CASSTQNEKLFF.

J is TRBJ2-1 and V is TRBV28, with 7 positions matching TRBD2. The CDR3 is 14 amino acids. CDR1 is MDHEN and CDR2 is SYDVKM in the germline V gene. The J segment lost 6 bases and the V segment lost 3 bases, leaving 5 bases of the junction unmatched. CDR3 bases: TGTGCCAGCAGTTTCGGGGGAGGGCCCAATGAGCAGTTCTTC. It specifies CASSFGGGPNEQFF.

Only a few counts were recorded for this clonotype. One junction end does not reproduce the germline sequence, and a read error may be involved. V usage is TRBV29-1 and J usage is TRBJ2-1; TRBD2 matches 11 bases. The germline gives CDR1 SQVTM, CDR2 ANQGSEA. The CDR3 consists of 14 residues. The CDR3 is CSSPTSGDHNDQFF. The CDR3 nucleotides read TGCAGCTCACCGACTAGCGGGGACCACAATGATCAGTTCTTC.

This clonotype was recorded many times. The chain joins TRBV10-3 to TRBJ2-6, with no clear D. CDR3 size: 15 residues. Trimming pared 3 bases from V and 4 bases from J, leaving 10 bases between. CDR1 is ENHRY and CDR2 is SYGVKD in the germline V gene. The CDR3: CAISDGIGGANVLTF. For the CDR3, the DNA is TGTGCCATCAGTGATGGGATTGGGGGGGCCAACGTCCTGACTTTC.

To note about this clonotype: The junction departs from the called germline gene at one end, perhaps through a read error. The CDR3 DNA is TGTGCCAGCTCCCCCGTTGTAGGAGGCACCAAGTTTTTT. As protein: CASSPVVGGTKFF. V and J are TRBV18 and TRBJ1-1; D call uncertain. This CDR3 has 13 amino acids. Germline values: CDR1 KGHSH, CDR2 LQKENI.

This clonotype is medium-sized in the sample. The rearrangement uses TRBV29-1 and TRBJ2-1; D not certain. Looked up from germline, CDR1 is SQVTM and CDR2 is ANQGSEA. The CDR3 has 13 residues. V was cut by 4 bases and J by 6 bases, with 13 bases left in between. The CDR3 loop reads CSVGILPLNEQFF. The CDR3, as DNA: TGCAGCGTTGGGATCCTCCCACTCAATGAGCAGTTCTTC.

Worth noting for this clonotype: A much larger clone lies one base from this, so it may be a read error. This CDR3 fails to terminate in the conserved phenylalanine or tryptophan, so it likely reflects a read error. This sequence joins TRBV29-1 and TRBJ2-7, with 9 bases fitting TRBD2. This CDR3 has 14 residues. CDR1 is SQVTM, CDR2 ANQGSEA, per germline. Losses at the gene ends were 2 bases for V and 9 bases for J; bases not matched to a gene: 11. The CDR3 protein is CSVEIGGRALGQYS. DNA of the CDR3: TGCAGCGTTGAAATCGGCGGGAGGGCCTTGGGGCAGTACTCC.